Each of the 9 T cell receptor beta chains below was sequenced from the same sample in a study of cytomegalovirus exposure and HLA in healthy donors. Repertoires were generated with immunoSEQ multiplex PCR, while TCRdb's copy carries only in-frame clones and drops some. Among under 300,000 clones listed, 65% to 90% were seen once. Material for sequencing was PBMCs. The origin of the receptors is a woman under 30 in good health and CMV-seronegative.

V gene TRBV9 combines with J gene TRBJ2-7; 8 bases match TRBD2. Trimming removed 2 bases from V and 4 bases from J; junction bases left unmatched: 11. The CDR3 is made up of 16 amino acids. Germline CDR1 reads SGDLS; CDR2 reads YYNGEE. The CDR3 DNA reads TGTGCCAGCAGCGTCGACGGGAGGGCCCTTAGGTACGAGCAGTACTTC. Translation: CASSVDGRALRYEQYF.

This clone has just a few counts. The rearrangement links TRBV6-6 to TRBJ2-7, with a weak D call TRBD1 (6 bases). The V gene lost 6 bases and the J gene lost 3 bases, with 9 bases spanning the gap. CDR3 length: 12 amino acids. Germline CDR1 MNHNY, CDR2 SVGAGI (reference sequence). The CDR3 is CASRDSYYEQYF. For the CDR3, the DNA is TGTGCCAGCAGGGACAGTTACTACGAGCAGTACTTC.

The V call is TRBV5-1, the J call TRBJ2-7; 9 bases are a match to TRBD1. The CDR3 runs to 16 residues. The trim removed 4 bases at V and 0 bases at J, leaving 8 bases unmatched. CDR1 SGHRS and CDR2 YFSETQ come from the germline V gene. The CDR3 loop reads CASSLGTGHSSYEQYF. The CDR3 DNA reads TGCGCCAGCAGCCTTGGGACAGGGCACAGCTCCTACGAGCAGTACTTC.

The CDR3 loop reads CSVESLQGLPTKNIQYF. CDR3 coding DNA: TGCAGCGTTGAATCCTTACAGGGTCTTCCCACCAAAAACATTCAGTACTTC. The V call is TRBV29-1, the J call TRBJ2-4; tentatively, D is TRBD1 (6 bases). The CDR3 is made up of 17 amino acids. Per germline, CDR1 SQVTM and CDR2 ANQGSEA. The germline V and J ends were trimmed by 2 bases and 2 bases, with 19 bases remaining between them.

This chain connects TRBV30 to TRBJ1-2, with 9 bases identical to TRBD1. Germline-derived CDR1 and CDR2 are GTSNPN and SVGIG (reference sequence). The CDR3 sequence is 14 residues long. Unmatched junction bases numbered 9, after V lost 2 bases and J lost 8 bases. DNA of the CDR3: TGTGCCTGGAGTCTGGGACAGGGATCTTACGGCTACACCTTC. Its translation: CAWSLGQGSYGYTF. Based on the CDR3 plus reference TRBV30 and TRBJ1-2, the full variable domain is SQTIHQWPATLVQPVGSPLSLECTVEGTSNPNLYWYRQAAGRGLQLLFYSVGIGQISSEVPQNLSASRPQDRQFILSSKKLLLSDSGFYLCAWSLGQGSYGYTFGSGTRLTVV.

This chain uses TRBV9 with TRBJ2-2, with D perhaps TRBD2 (5 bases). CDR3 length equals 13 residues. The germline V gene encodes CDR1 SGDLS and CDR2 YYNGEE. Trimming pared 1 base from V and 4 bases from J, leaving 5 bases between. CDR3 sequence reads: CASSVRGTGELFF. The CDR3 coding sequence is TGTGCCAGCAGCGTACGGGGCACCGGGGAGCTGTTTTTT.

The V call is TRBV30, the J call TRBJ1-1, with TRBD1 matching 9 bases. This CDR3 comprises 15 residues. Unmatched junction bases numbered 2, after V lost 0 bases and J lost 0 bases. Germline V lookup: CDR1 GTSNPN, CDR2 SVGIG (reference sequence). CDR3 loop: CAWSVWTGVNTEAFF. CDR3 sequence (DNA): TGTGCCTGGAGTGTTTGGACAGGGGTGAACACTGAAGCTTTCTTT.

The chain joins TRBV7-9 to TRBJ2-1; 10 bases match TRBD2. Germline V gene sequence: CDR1 SEHNR, CDR2 FQNEAQ (reference sequence). This CDR3 has 14 residues. V trimming: 7 bases; J trimming: 9 bases; junction bases outside the gene matches: 9. In nucleotides, the CDR3 is TGTGCCAGCAATCCTAGCGGGAGTTCAGCTGAGCAGTTCTTC. This sequence encodes CASNPSGSSAEQFF.

The chain is built from TRBV4-3 and TRBJ1-5, with 8 bases that match TRBD1. Germline assignment: CDR1 LGHNA and CDR2 YSLEER. CDR3 length equals 15 residues. The V and J ends lost 0 bases and 3 bases, in that order; junction bases with no gene match: 1. CDR3 region: CASSQDQGANQPQHF. The CDR3 coding sequence is TGCGCCAGCAGCCAAGATCAGGGGGCCAATCAGCCCCAGCATTTT.